This T cell receptor beta chain was sequenced during a study of cytomegalovirus exposure and HLA in healthy donors. The PCR ran on 60 Vbeta and 13 Jbeta primers. Sequenced by immunoSEQ multiplex PCR; TCRdb stores in-frame clones only, minus some. The sample lists some 150,000 clones, approximately 64% seen once, with less than 2.5% in the top ten. V shed 3 bases, J shed 5 bases, and the junction held 9 bases outside the gene matches. From germline, CDR1 is MDHEN and CDR2 SYDVKM. The CDR3 runs 15 residues. The rearrangement joins TRBV28 to TRBJ2-5; TRBD2 aligns across 7 bases. The TCR originated in a woman in her forties in good health and CMV-seronegative. Source material: PBMCs. Here the CDR3 reads CASSFPRGSGETQYF. The CDR3 DNA sequence: TGTGCCAGCAGTTTTCCGCGGGGGTCCGGGGAGACCCAGTACTTC.